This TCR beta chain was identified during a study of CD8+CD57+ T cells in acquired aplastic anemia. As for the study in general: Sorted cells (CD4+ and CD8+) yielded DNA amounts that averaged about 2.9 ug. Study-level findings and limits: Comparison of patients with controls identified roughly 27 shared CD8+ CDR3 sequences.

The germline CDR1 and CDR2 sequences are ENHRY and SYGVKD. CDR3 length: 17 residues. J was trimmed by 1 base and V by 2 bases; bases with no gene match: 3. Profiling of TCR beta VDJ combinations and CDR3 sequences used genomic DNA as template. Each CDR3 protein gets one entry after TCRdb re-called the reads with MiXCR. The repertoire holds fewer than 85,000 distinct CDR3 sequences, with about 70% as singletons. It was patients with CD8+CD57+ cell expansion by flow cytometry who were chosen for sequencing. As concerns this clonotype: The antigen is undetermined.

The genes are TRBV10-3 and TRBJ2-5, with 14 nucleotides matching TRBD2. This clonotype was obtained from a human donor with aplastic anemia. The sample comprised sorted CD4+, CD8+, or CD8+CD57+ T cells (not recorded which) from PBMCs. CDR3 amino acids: CAISEGTSGGPQETQYF. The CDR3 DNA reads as TGTGCCATCAGTGAGGGGACTAGCGGGGGTCCCCAAGAGACCCAGTACTTC.